The 17 T cell receptor beta chains listed next were all sequenced from one sample in a study of shared clonotypes between healthy human individuals. Some clones are missing from TCRdb's copy, which holds only in-frame ones; the method was immunoSEQ multiplex PCR. The sample holds fewer than 1.4 million clones, more than 75% seen once. Source material: memory CD4+ T cells from PBMCs. Described subset: CD45RA-negative fraction. Every receptor here comes from a man aged 18 to 29 in good health. Some clones in this sample may be carry-over from other donors' samples.

Concerning this clone itself: Additional DNA sequences in this sample encode the identical CDR3. V usage is TRBV10-3 and J usage is TRBJ1-5, with D perhaps matching TRBD1 (6 bases). The V end lost 5 bases, the J end lost 4 bases, and 9 bases lay between the germline ends. This CDR3 has 13 amino acids. The germline V gene has CDR1 ENHRY and CDR2 SYGVKD. In DNA, the CDR3 is TGTGCCATCAGTCGGGACATAAATCAGCCCCAGCATTTT. Its protein is CAISRDINQPQHF.

The J gene is TRBJ2-7, the V gene TRBV7-6, with TRBD2 matching over 9 bases. This CDR3 is 17 amino acids long. Germline-derived CDR1 and CDR2 are SGHVS and FNYEAQ. Trimming cost V 1 base and J 4 bases; bases outside gene matches: 11. CDR3 DNA: TGTGCCAGCAGCTTAGAAGTTAGCGGGAGTTTGCCGTACGAGCAGTACTTC. Encoded protein: CASSLEVSGSLPYEQYF.

This rearrangement joins TRBV5-1 to TRBJ2-2; D is unclear. The CDR3 runs to 19 residues. The V end was cut by 0 bases, the J end by 1 base, with 19 bases between. Germline V gene data show CDR1 as SGHRS and CDR2 as YFSETQ. CDR3 protein: CASSLEPQIPRLNTGELFF. CDR3 nucleotides: TGCGCCAGCAGCTTGGAGCCGCAGATTCCTCGCCTGAACACCGGGGAGCTGTTTTTT.

V and J are TRBV5-1 and TRBJ1-4, with D possibly TRBD1 on 6 matching bases. Germline V gene lookup returns CDR1 SGHRS and CDR2 YFSETQ. Trimming took 4 bases from V and 5 from J, leaving 24 bases between them. The CDR3 loop spans 18 amino acids. The CDR3 DNA follows: TGCGCCAGCAGCCCGGGACAACAGCCCGCCAGCCCCAATGAAAAACTGTTTTTT. Protein: CASSPGQQPASPNEKLFF.

The sample holds one count of this clone. The chain employs TRBV6-1 and TRBJ1-1; D uncertain. The length of the CDR3 is 10 residues. The V gene lost 6 bases and the J gene lost 4 bases, with 3 bases spanning the gap. Per the germline V gene, CDR1 is MNHNS and CDR2 is SASEGT. The CDR3 loop reads CASRITEAFF. As DNA, the CDR3 is TGTGCCAGCAGGATCACTGAAGCTTTCTTT.

The rearrangement joins TRBV29-1 to TRBJ2-1; no clear D gene. The germline V gene encodes CDR1 SQVTM and CDR2 ANQGSEA. The CDR3 is made up of 12 amino acids. Trimming cost V 8 bases and J 4 bases, with 12 bases left between them. For the CDR3, the DNA is TGCAGCCTAATAGGGCGTTACAATGAGCAGTTCTTC. It encodes CSLIGRYNEQFF.

The V gene is TRBV7-2, the J gene TRBJ2-3; the match to TRBD2 covers 7 bases. Germline V gene data show CDR1 as SGHTA and CDR2 as FQGNSA. With V trimmed by 3 bases and J by 3 bases, 3 bases remained unmatched. The CDR3 runs 14 residues. The CDR3 region is CASSFAAGTDTQYF. DNA of the CDR3: TGTGCCAGCAGCTTTGCAGCGGGAACAGATACGCAGTATTTT.

The CDR3 reads CASSGATEQYF. Written as DNA, the CDR3 is TGTGCCAGCAGTGGGGCTACAGAGCAGTACTTC. The chain combines TRBV2 with TRBJ2-7; D remains unclear. From germline, CDR1 is SNHLY and CDR2 FYNNEI. V shed 4 bases and J shed 7 bases, with 8 bases lying between them. CDR3 size: 11 residues.

The rearrangement joins TRBV27 to TRBJ2-3; 8 bases agree with TRBD2. V lost 6 bases, J lost 0 bases, and 5 bases stayed unmatched. Germline CDR1 reads MNHEY; CDR2 reads SMNVEV (reference sequence). The CDR3 is made up of 15 amino acids. The CDR3 DNA is TGTGCCAGCAGCGACACTAGCGGAAGCACAGATACGCAGTATTTT. This translates into CASSDTSGSTDTQYF.

The rearrangement joins TRBV18 to TRBJ2-5, with D tentatively TRBD1 or TRBD2 (7 bases each). V dropped 0 bases and J dropped 0 bases, with 14 bases sitting between them. The CDR3 is made up of 17 amino acids. Per germline, CDR1 KGHSH and CDR2 LQKENI. CDR3 loop: CASSPPAPGGDQETQYF. For the CDR3, the DNA is TGTGCCAGCTCACCACCGGCCCCAGGGGGGGACCAAGAGACCCAGTACTTC.

V usage is TRBV4-1 and J usage is TRBJ2-5; D not certain. The CDR3 contains 15 residues. V gave up 1 base and J gave up 5 bases, with 14 bases separating them. Germline V CDR1 and CDR2: MGHRA, YSYEKL. CDR3 DNA sequence: TGCGCCAGCAGCCAAGTATCCAGCTTCGGGGAGACCCAGTACTTC. It is translated as CASSQVSSFGETQYF.

The chain joins TRBV5-1 to TRBJ1-2; D is unresolved. Trimming cost V 2 bases and J 4 bases, with 9 bases left between them. Germline assignment: CDR1 SGHRS and CDR2 YFSETQ. There are 13 residues in the CDR3. The CDR3 nucleotides are TGCGCCAGCAGCTTTTCGGGTACCTATGGCTACACCTTC. Translated, it gives CASSFSGTYGYTF.

This rearrangement joins TRBV28 to TRBJ1-5, with D unresolved. Germline CDR1 MDHEN, CDR2 SYDVKM. The V gene lost 5 bases and the J gene lost 10 bases, with 9 bases spanning the gap. The CDR3 runs to 11 residues. The CDR3 sequence is CASSPEGPQHF. The CDR3 DNA reads as TGTGCCAGCAGTCCGGAGGGACCCCAGCATTTT. The full variable domain, in which reference TRBV28 and TRBJ1-5 provide the parts outside the CDR3, is DVKVTQSSRYLVKRTGEKVFLECVQDMDHENMFWYRQDPGLGLRLIYFSYDVKMKEKGDIPEGYSVSREKKERFSLILESASTNQTSMYLCASSPEGPQHFGDGTRLSIL.

The V call is TRBV5-6, the J call TRBJ1-5; possibly TRBD1 for D (5 bases). The ends were cut back, 0 bases at V and 6 bases at J, with 13 bases in the middle. The CDR3 is 15 amino acids. Germline V gene sequence: CDR1 SGHDT, CDR2 YYEEEE. Written as DNA, the CDR3 is TGTGCCAGCAGCTTGGGAGGGCGGGGCGGTCAGCCCCAGCATTTT. It yields the protein CASSLGGRGGQPQHF. Filled out from reference TRBV5-6 and TRBJ1-5, the complete variable domain reads DAGVTQSPTHLIKTRGQQVTLRCSPKSGHDTVSWYQQALGQGPQFIFQYYEEEERQRGNFPDRFSGHQFPNYSSELNVNALLLGDSALYLCASSLGGRGGQPQHFGDGTRLSIL.

This chain links TRBV19 with TRBJ2-7, with D perhaps being TRBD1 or TRBD2 (5 bases each). CDR1 LNHDA and CDR2 SQIVND come from the germline V gene (reference sequence). This CDR3 contains 15 residues. V lost 5 bases and J lost 2, with 16 bases in between. This CDR3 is CASSYKPGPTYEQYF. The CDR3 DNA reads as TGTGCCAGTAGTTACAAACCGGGACCAACCTACGAGCAGTACTTC.

CDR3 residues: CASSAQIQGETQYF. The CDR3 coding sequence is TGTGCCAGCAGCGCCCAAATTCAGGGGGAGACCCAGTACTTC. The chain joins TRBV9 to TRBJ2-5, with TRBD1 as a possible D gene (6 bases). This CDR3 is built from 14 residues. In germline, CDR1 is SGDLS, CDR2 YYNGEE. Deletions cut 3 bases from V and 5 bases from J, with 14 bases between.

This chain uses TRBV7-3 with TRBJ2-2; D remains ambiguous. Germline assignment: CDR1 SGHTA and CDR2 FQGTGA. The CDR3 contains 15 residues. Deletions cut 0 bases from V and 4 bases from J, with 9 bases between. This chain's CDR3 is CASSLTSFGTGELFF. CDR3 bases: TGTGCCAGCAGCTTAACTAGCTTCGGCACCGGGGAGCTGTTTTTT. Based on the CDR3 plus reference TRBV7-3 and TRBJ2-2, the full variable domain is GAGVSQTPSNKVTEKGKYVELRCDPISGHTALYWYRQSLGQGPEFLIYFQGTGAADDSGLPNDRFFAVRPEGSVSTLKIQRTERGDSAVYLCASSLTSFGTGELFFGEGSRLTVL.